The next 22 T cell receptor beta chains were all read from a single sample in a study of blood T cell repertoires in COVID-19. Produced via immunoSEQ multiplex PCR; TCRdb's table is partial and in-frame only. The sample consists of 200,000 to 250,000 clones, 70% to 90% of them appearing once. The sample taken for sequencing was peripheral blood. All receptors come from a woman between 45 and 65 years old with COVID-19, enrolled during active disease.

The chain carries TRBV5-1 and TRBJ1-5; the D gene is possibly TRBD1 (6 bases). The germline gives CDR1 SGHRS, CDR2 YFSETQ. The CDR3 consists of 18 residues. The germline V and J ends were trimmed by 4 bases and 0 bases, with 20 bases remaining between them. The CDR3 DNA reads as TGCGCCAGCAGCCCCCAGGACAGAACAACCGATAGCAATCAGCCCCAGCATTTT. Translation gives CASSPQDRTTDSNQPQHF.

The chain links TRBV12-3 or TRBV12-4 to TRBJ2-3; 7 bases line up with TRBD1. The CDR3 runs 12 residues. V was clipped by 7 bases and J by 4 bases; unmatched bases: 2. This CDR3 reads CASTTGADTQYF. CDR3 bases: TGTGCCAGCACCACAGGGGCAGATACGCAGTATTTT.

Written as DNA, the CDR3 is TGTGCCAGTAGTATCGGACAGGGAAGCTATAGCAATCAGCCCCAGCATTTT. It encodes CASSIGQGSYSNQPQHF. The chain recombines TRBV19 with TRBJ1-5, with 8 positions matching TRBD1. With V trimmed by 3 bases and J by 0 bases, 7 bases remained unmatched. Germline V gene data show CDR1 as LNHDA and CDR2 as SQIVND (reference sequence). CDR3 length: 17 amino acids.

The V and J genes are TRBV11-3 and TRBJ2-7, with D possibly matching TRBD2 (6 bases). Per the germline V gene, CDR1 is SGHNT and CDR2 is YENEEA. CDR3 length: 17 amino acids. V shed 5 bases and J shed 2 bases, with 22 bases lying between them. The CDR3 DNA reads TGTGCCAGCAGCCCCACGTATAGCGGAGAATTAACCTACGAGCAGTACTTC. Translating gives CASSPTYSGELTYEQYF.

The chain is built from TRBV19 and TRBJ1-1; D unclear. There are 13 residues in the CDR3. The V gene's germline CDR1 is LNHDA and CDR2 SQIVND (reference sequence). Trimming took 3 bases from V and 4 from J, leaving 9 bases between them. CDR3 DNA sequence: TGTGCCAGTAGTATGGGAGGGATCACTGAAGCTTTCTTT. Translated, it gives CASSMGGITEAFF.

The chain has TRBV5-6 and TRBJ2-1; D might be TRBD2 (7 bases). Trimming shortened V by 5 bases and J by 4 bases, and 10 bases separated the two germline ends. The CDR3 loop spans 13 amino acids. From germline, CDR1 is SGHDT and CDR2 YYEEEE. CDR3 region: CASSRGAYNEQFF. The CDR3 DNA sequence: TGTGCCAGCAGTCGGGGGGCGTACAATGAGCAGTTCTTC.

In DNA, the CDR3 is TGTGCCAGTAGTATACAGTCAACCGGGGAGCTGTTTTTT. Its translation is CASSIQSTGELFF. The rearrangement joins TRBV19 to TRBJ2-2; D call uncertain. This CDR3 comprises 13 residues. Germline V CDR1 and CDR2: LNHDA, SQIVND (reference sequence). The V end was cut by 2 bases, the J end by 5 bases, with 6 bases between.

This sequence joins TRBV18 and TRBJ1-1; 9 bases agree with TRBD1. V was clipped by 1 base and J by 4 bases; unmatched bases: 4. Germline values: CDR1 KGHSH, CDR2 LQKENI. There are 15 residues in the CDR3. The CDR3 loop is CASSPRKGQGTEAFF. The CDR3 bases are TGTGCCAGCTCACCACGGAAGGGACAGGGCACTGAAGCTTTCTTT.

V gene TRBV6-2 or TRBV6-3 combines with J gene TRBJ2-3; D is possibly TRBD1 (7 bases). This CDR3 region has 15 residues. Trimming took 2 bases from V and 6 from J, leaving 15 bases between them. CDR1 is MNHEY and CDR2 is SVGEGT in the germline V gene. The CDR3 sequence: CASSYELTGRDTQYF. For the CDR3, the DNA is TGTGCCAGCAGTTACGAATTGACAGGGAGGGATACGCAGTATTTT.

This clone was seen once. This chain links TRBV6-2 or TRBV6-3 with TRBJ2-7, with D unclear. The CDR3 totals 14 residues. The germline V and J ends were trimmed by 0 bases and 3 bases, with 9 bases remaining between them. Germline V gene data show CDR1 as MNHEY and CDR2 as SVGEGT. The CDR3 loop is CASSYSGRIYEQYV. The CDR3 DNA sequence: TGTGCCAGCAGTTACTCGGGCAGAATCTACGAGCAGTACGTC.

The rearrangement links TRBV4-2 to TRBJ2-7, with TRBD2 identical over 9 bases. CDR3 length equals 15 residues. The germline CDR1 and CDR2 sequences are LGHNA and YNFKEQ. Trimming at V came to 4 bases and at J to 5 bases, leaving 9 bases not matched to a gene. In nucleotides, the CDR3 is TGTGCCAGCAGCCGCGAGCGGGGGGCGAACGACGAGCAGTACTTC. Its translation: CASSRERGANDEQYF.

The V gene is TRBV6-2 or TRBV6-3, the J gene TRBJ2-7; no firm D call. This CDR3 has 14 amino acids. Trimming shortened V by 5 bases and J by 2 bases, and 13 bases separated the two germline ends. Germline CDR1 MNHEY, CDR2 SVGEGT. The CDR3 spells CASSRQESAYEQYV. The CDR3 DNA follows: TGTGCCAGCAGTAGGCAGGAATCGGCCTACGAGCAGTACGTC.

The chain couples TRBV7-2 to TRBJ1-3, with 8 positions matching TRBD1. This CDR3 is 12 amino acids long. Germline CDR1 is SGHTA and CDR2 is FQGNSA. The trim removed 8 bases at V and 7 bases at J, leaving 4 bases unmatched. The CDR3 sequence: CASGQGRNTIYF. CDR3 nucleotides: TGTGCCAGCGGACAGGGAAGGAACACCATATATTTT.

The J gene is TRBJ2-1, the V gene TRBV27; possibly TRBD1 for D (5 bases). CDR1 is MNHEY, CDR2 SMNVEV, per germline (reference sequence). The CDR3 runs 13 residues. V was cut by 5 bases and J by 9 bases, with 14 bases left in between. CDR3 bases: TGTGCCAGCAGTCCCCACAGGTCTAGTGAGCAGTTCTTC. It codes for CASSPHRSSEQFF.

This rearrangement joins TRBV6-5 to TRBJ2-1, with 9 bases identical to TRBD1. The ends lost 7 bases at V and 9 bases at J; junction bases unmatched: 1. Germline values: CDR1 MNHEY, CDR2 SVGAGI. This CDR3 comprises 11 residues. CDR3: CASTQGAEQFF. The CDR3 DNA is TGTGCCAGCACACAGGGGGCTGAGCAGTTCTTC.

In this sample, this clone turned up a few times. The rearrangement uses TRBV12-3 or TRBV12-4 and TRBJ1-6; 7 bases line up with TRBD1. The CDR3 runs to 13 residues. Trimming took 5 bases from V and 12 from J; bases not matched to a gene: 7. The CDR3 bases are TGTGCCAGCAGTCCCCGACAGGGCGGACCCCTCCACTTT. Translated: CASSPRQGGPLHF.

This chain uses TRBV9 with TRBJ1-1; D uncertain. This CDR3 spans 14 amino acids. V was pared by 0 bases and J by 6 bases, with 12 bases between. Germline lookup yields CDR1 SGDLS and CDR2 YYNGEE. CDR3 protein: CASSVGPSLPEAFF. The CDR3 DNA follows: TGTGCCAGCAGCGTAGGCCCCTCACTACCTGAAGCTTTCTTT.

V and J are TRBV10-3 and TRBJ1-2, with TRBD1 identical over 7 bases. Germline values: CDR1 ENHRY, CDR2 SYGVKD. CDR3 size: 12 residues. J gave up 6 bases and V 8 bases, and 6 bases lay outside the gene matches. The CDR3: CAIQTGTHGYTF. CDR3 coding DNA: TGTGCCATCCAGACAGGGACCCATGGCTACACCTTC.

The chain has TRBV3-1 (or the pseudogene TRBV3-2) and TRBJ2-5, with TRBD2 matching over 7 bases. CDR1 and CDR2 from the germline V gene are LGHDT and YNNKEL (reference sequence). This CDR3 region has 16 residues. V lost 3 bases to trimming and J lost 1 base; unmatched junction nucleotides: 8. The CDR3 region has the DNA TGTGCCAGCAGCCACCACCTCCCGGGGGGCCAAGAGACCCAGTACTTC. This translates into CASSHHLPGGQETQYF.

The rearrangement joins TRBV7-2 to TRBJ1-2, with D tentatively TRBD1 (6 bases). CDR1 SGHTA and CDR2 FQGNSA come from the germline V gene. This CDR3 has 16 residues. Trimming removed 5 bases from V and 3 bases from J, with 19 bases in between. CDR3 protein: CASSPAGGATHYGYTF. As DNA, the CDR3 is TGTGCCAGCAGCCCGGCGGGGGGGGCCACCCACTATGGCTACACCTTC.

This chain uses TRBV5-1 with TRBJ1-2; possible D gene TRBD1, 5 bases. Trimming pared 0 bases from V and 2 bases from J, leaving 11 bases between. The CDR3 contains 15 residues. Germline CDR1 SGHRS, CDR2 YFSETQ. CDR3 sequence: CASSLAVGVNYGYTF. Written as DNA, the CDR3 is TGCGCCAGCAGCTTGGCCGTAGGGGTGAACTATGGCTACACCTTC.

The J gene is TRBJ2-7, the V gene TRBV5-1, with TRBD2 matching 7 bases. Looked up from germline, CDR1 is SGHRS and CDR2 is YFSETQ. The V segment lost 6 bases and the J segment 2 bases; nucleotides outside the gene matches: 14. The CDR3 is made up of 16 amino acids. The CDR3 bases are TGCGCCAGCACGATAAGCCCGGGGGGACTTGCCTACGAGCAGTACTTC. Amino acids: CASTISPGGLAYEQYF. Complete variable domain (other parts from reference TRBV5-1 and TRBJ2-7): KAGVTQTPRYLIKTRGQQVTLSCSPISGHRSVSWYQQTPGQGLQFLFEYFSETQRNKGNFPGRFSGRQFSNSRSEMNVSTLELGDSALYLCASTISPGGLAYEQYFGPGTRLTVT.